This T cell receptor (beta chain) originates from a study of CD8+ T cells in alopecia areata. Treatment described: oral pan-JAK inhibitor, 5-10 mg twice daily. Sorted populations comprised CD4+ and CD8+ T cells obtained from PBMCs. Study-level results: A large proportion of expanded lesional clones were detected persisting in scalp and blood during tofacitinib.

This clone has a handful of counts. The antigen is undetermined. The V end was cut by 1 base, the J end by 5 bases, with 9 bases between. The germline CDR1 and CDR2 sequences are MGHDK and SYGVNS. The CDR3 runs 14 residues. Extracted RNA was reverse transcribed into cDNA, the sequencing template. The data were produced by immunoSEQ multiplex PCR, yet TCRdb's version contains in-frame clones alone and is incomplete. The repertoire holds around 150,000 clones, roughly four fifths seen once, with about 25% in the top ten. The source material was CD8+ T cells sorted from blood, sampled at week 4, from a patient treated with tofacitinib. The sequence was obtained from a human donor with alopecia areata. The chain is built from TRBV25-1 and TRBJ2-1; D is unclear. CDR3 DNA: TGTGCCAGCAGTGAATTCGCAGACCACAATGAGCAGTTCTTC. Amino acid sequence: CASSEFADHNEQFF.